This is a list of T cell receptor beta chains from one sample in a study of blood T cell repertoires in COVID-19. The assay was immunoSEQ multiplex PCR, and TCRdb's table has in-frame clones only and misses some. The data contain about 130,000 clones, around 85% of them singletons. The sample comprised peripheral blood. These receptors all come from a woman older than 75 with acute or convalescent COVID-19. Both conserved end residues are trimmed from each CDR3.

ASQDRGAFLNTEAF	TRBV2	TRBJ1-1
ASTPDRSTGELF	TRBV6-2/TRBV6-3	TRBJ2-2
ASSQGTAASQNTEAF	TRBV4-2	TRBJ1-1
ASGLGGLNTEAF	TRBV19	TRBJ1-1
ASSPYRVNTEAF	TRBV3-1/TRBV3-2	TRBJ1-1
ASSQGLAGATGELF	TRBV4-2	TRBJ2-2
ASSPTASGGTGEQY	TRBV14	TRBJ2-7
ASSFSGWDTQY	TRBV7-3	TRBJ2-3
ASSPRGGSYEQY	TRBV7-3	TRBJ2-7
ASSLRGSHNEQF	TRBV5-4	TRBJ2-1
ASSYPTSGGYEQY	TRBV6-5	TRBJ2-7
ASSTARLGNTEAF	TRBV19	TRBJ1-1
ASSLAGAPHEQY	TRBV7-8	TRBJ2-7
ASSLAEDSYNSPLH	TRBV5-8	TRBJ1-6
ASSEVRPTNEKLF	TRBV2	TRBJ1-4
ASSVGTNVYNEQF	TRBV9	TRBJ2-1
ASSFSGYEQY	TRBV5-4	TRBJ2-7
ASSPTGTIDTQY	TRBV11-1	TRBJ2-3
AWTTGSGGSPLH	TRBV30	TRBJ1-6
ASSQGRAGMNTEAF	TRBV4-2	TRBJ1-1
SVWSDRGNTIY	TRBV29-1	TRBJ1-3
ASIGDRMTGGYT	TRBV11-2	TRBJ1-2
ASREDRAGNEQF	TRBV2	TRBJ2-1
ASSPGQGIWNEQF	TRBV7-2	TRBJ2-1
ASSSRQGWGYT	TRBV6-5	TRBJ1-2
ASTRAGGDYGYT	TRBV27	TRBJ1-2
AISEAGITDTQY	TRBV10-3	TRBJ2-3
ASSLPVDSYGYT	TRBV7-9	TRBJ1-2
AISEQGGPYEQY	TRBV10-3	TRBJ2-7
ASSQDSFGGELF	TRBV3-1/TRBV3-2	TRBJ2-2
ASRGGDTQY	TRBV6-5	TRBJ2-3
AITFGLNYGYT	TRBV10-3	TRBJ1-2
SASGRNQPQH	TRBV20-1	TRBJ1-5
ASSPPGDYGQPQH	TRBV28	TRBJ1-5
ATGDRVNYGYT	TRBV6-5	TRBJ1-2
ASSFRPGGNTIY	TRBV11-2	TRBJ1-3
ASSQPPGVLGEETQY	TRBV11-2	TRBJ2-5
ASSRNSEAF	TRBV6-5	TRBJ1-1
ASLGAWGNSPLH	TRBV27	TRBJ1-6
ASSTRTGWDQPQH	TRBV19	TRBJ1-5
ASSQSAGDQNYGYT	TRBV4-2	TRBJ1-2
ASSSFFRGQGDDTQY	TRBV7-9	TRBJ2-3
AISAGQGYGYT	TRBV10-3	TRBJ1-2
ASSLDGGSYGYT	TRBV7-2	TRBJ1-2
ASSYSGLDQETQY	TRBV6-6	TRBJ2-5
ASSQVRGRRGTGNTIY	TRBV3-1/TRBV3-2	TRBJ1-3
ASSPGGGIH	TRBV12-3/TRBV12-4	TRBJ1-6
ASSQDRTSFGETQY	TRBV3-1/TRBV3-2	TRBJ2-5
ASSVGGLAFSHEQF	TRBV9	TRBJ2-1
ASSSEAGGVGQPQH	TRBV7-8	TRBJ1-5
ATGVQYNQPQH	TRBV19	TRBJ1-5
ASSPRGGVETEAF	TRBV5-6	TRBJ1-1
AWDTRQASIY	TRBV30	TRBJ1-3
ASTTSKTGNPVET	TRBV18	TRBJ1-2
ASSLTVSGQGYYEQY	TRBV7-2	TRBJ2-7